This passage covers 18 T cell receptor beta chains from one sample sequenced in a study of cytomegalovirus exposure and HLA in healthy donors. Primers: 60 Vbeta forward and 13 Jbeta reverse. TCRdb keeps only in-frame clones here, not all; method: immunoSEQ multiplex PCR. Among 65,000 to 90,000 clones, about four fifths were seen once, and the ten largest hold under 2.5%. The sequencing input was PBMCs. These receptors were obtained from a man aged 18 to 29 in good health and CMV-seronegative.

The genes are TRBV5-1 and TRBJ2-1; 7 bases align to TRBD2. Germline lookup yields CDR1 SGHRS and CDR2 YFSETQ. V lost 0 bases and J lost 0; bases outside the gene matches: 6. CDR3 length equals 17 residues. CDR3: CASSLAVGGGSYNEQFF. The CDR3 DNA is TGCGCCAGCAGCTTGGCAGTGGGGGGGGGCTCCTACAATGAGCAGTTCTTC.

The chain employs TRBV7-2 and TRBJ2-1; TRBD2 agrees at 10 bases. V was pared by 4 bases and J by 14 bases, with 14 bases of the junction left unmatched. CDR3 length: 15 amino acids. CDR1 SGHTA and CDR2 FQGNSA come from the germline V gene. The CDR3 sequence is CASSSPGLAGAFKFF. CDR3 in DNA: TGTGCCAGCAGCTCCCCCGGCCTAGCGGGAGCTTTTAAGTTCTTC.

The chain links TRBV28 to TRBJ1-5; possible D gene TRBD1, 5 bases. The V gene lost 5 bases and the J gene lost 1 base, with 15 bases spanning the gap. Germline V lookup: CDR1 MDHEN, CDR2 SYDVKM. The CDR3 loop spans 16 amino acids. In nucleotides, the CDR3 is TGTGCCAGCAGTCCTCAGGGTGGGTTAAGCAATCAGCCCCAGCATTTT. The encoded protein is CASSPQGGLSNQPQHF.

The gene calls are TRBV28 and TRBJ1-1; TRBD1 might be the D (6 bases). The CDR3 length is 15 residues. Germline loops: CDR1 MDHEN, CDR2 SYDVKM. Between the trimmed V and J ends, which lost 5 bases and 0 bases, there was a span of 13 bases. The CDR3 bases are TGTGCCAGCAGTGATCCGGGACACTTGAACACTGAAGCTTTCTTT. Amino acids: CASSDPGHLNTEAFF. The full variable domain, rest sourced from reference TRBV28 and TRBJ1-1, is DVKVTQSSRYLVKRTGEKVFLECVQDMDHENMFWYRQDPGLGLRLIYFSYDVKMKEKGDIPEGYSVSREKKERFSLILESASTNQTSMYLCASSDPGHLNTEAFFGQGTRLTVV.

The V call is TRBV6-5, the J call TRBJ2-7, with D possibly being TRBD1 (5 bases). This CDR3 region has 15 residues. Germline V gene lookup returns CDR1 MNHEY and CDR2 SVGAGI. The ends were cut back, 5 bases at V and 0 bases at J, with 14 bases in the middle. CDR3 in amino acids: CASSPRALSSYEQYF. Written as DNA, the CDR3 is TGTGCCAGCAGTCCCAGGGCTCTAAGCTCCTACGAGCAGTACTTC.

The chain has TRBV30 and TRBJ1-5; D remains unclear. The CDR3 extends over 13 amino acids. The V gene's germline CDR1 is GTSNPN and CDR2 SVGIG (reference sequence). Trimming stripped 0 bases from V and 2 bases from J, with 5 bases between. In DNA form, the CDR3 reads TGTGCCTGGAGTGTCGGTGGCAATCAGCCCCAGCATTTT. Translation gives CAWSVGGNQPQHF.

The V call is TRBV18, the J call TRBJ1-1; D gene unclear. The CDR3 is 13 residues long. CDR1 KGHSH and CDR2 LQKENI come from the germline V gene. Between the trimmed V and J ends, which lost 7 bases and 1 base, there was a span of 10 bases. The CDR3 bases are TGTGCCAGCTTATCGACACCGAACACTGAAGCTTTCTTT. This codes for CASLSTPNTEAFF.

The chain combines TRBV19 with TRBJ2-7, with D unresolved. CDR1 is LNHDA and CDR2 is SQIVND in the germline V gene (reference sequence). V lost 5 bases, J lost 2 bases, and 19 bases lay in between. The CDR3 is 16 amino acids. The CDR3 sequence is CASSDPVERSPYEQYF. The CDR3 nucleotides are TGTGCCAGTAGTGATCCTGTGGAGCGATCACCCTACGAGCAGTACTTC. Full variable domain (remainder filled in from reference TRBV19 and TRBJ2-7): DGGITQSPKYLFRKEGQNVTLSCEQNLNHDAMYWYRQDPGQGLRLIYYSQIVNDFQKGDIAEGYSVSREKKESFPLTVTSAQKNPTAFYLCASSDPVERSPYEQYFGPGTRLTVT.

This chain joins TRBV7-9 and TRBJ2-7, with D possibly TRBD1 on 6 matching bases. Trimming removed 1 base at V and 3 bases at J, with 16 bases between. The CDR3 consists of 16 residues. Germline V gene lookup returns CDR1 SEHNR and CDR2 FQNEAQ (reference sequence). CDR3 DNA: TGTGCCAGCAGCTTAGTGAGCAGGGGCCCACTCTACGAGCAGTACTTC. Translating it yields CASSLVSRGPLYEQYF.

The chain combines TRBV7-9 with TRBJ1-2; 7 nucleotides line up with TRBD1. The ends lost 5 bases at V and 6 bases at J; junction bases unmatched: 12. Germline assignment: CDR1 SEHNR and CDR2 FQNEAQ (reference sequence). The length of the CDR3 is 15 residues. The CDR3 DNA is TGTGCCAGCAGCGCGGACAGGATCTTTACGGATGGCTACACCTTC. This sequence encodes CASSADRIFTDGYTF.

The genes are TRBV5-4 and TRBJ2-3; a weak D match, TRBD2 (5 bases). Trimming took 0 bases from V and 5 from J, leaving 13 bases between them. Germline V gives CDR1 SGHNT, CDR2 YYREEE (reference sequence). The CDR3 has 15 amino acids. The CDR3: CASSLAGRGGDTQYF. For the CDR3, the DNA is TGTGCCAGCAGCTTGGCTGGCCGGGGTGGAGATACGCAGTATTTT.

The CDR3 spells CSVGTGRNQPQHF. Written as DNA, the CDR3 is TGCAGCGTGGGGACAGGTCGAAATCAGCCCCAGCATTTT. The V gene is TRBV29-1, the J gene TRBJ1-5, with TRBD1 matching 8 bases. The trim removed 6 bases at V and 4 bases at J, leaving 5 bases unmatched. Germline values: CDR1 SQVTM, CDR2 ANQGSEA. The CDR3 consists of 13 residues.

This sequence joins TRBV6-5 and TRBJ2-7, with D unclear. The CDR3 is 13 amino acids. V lost 0 bases and J lost 6, with 9 bases in between. The V gene's germline CDR1 is MNHEY and CDR2 SVGAGI. The CDR3, as DNA: TGTGCCAGCAGTTACTCGAGGTCAGCCGAGCAGTACTTC. Its translation is CASSYSRSAEQYF.

The rearrangement joins TRBV7-8 to TRBJ2-3; D perhaps matches TRBD2 (5 bases). The germline V and J ends were trimmed by 2 bases and 5 bases, with 14 bases remaining between them. CDR1 is SGHVS, CDR2 FQNEAQ, per germline. CDR3 size: 15 residues. As DNA, the CDR3 is TGTGCCAGCAGCTTATGGCCAAGAGGGTTAGATACGCAGTATTTT. It yields the protein CASSLWPRGLDTQYF.

A word on this clone: Other DNA sequences within the sample encode an identical CDR3. The genes are TRBV19 and TRBJ1-5; a weak D match, TRBD1 (6 bases). The V gene lost 4 bases and the J gene lost 3 bases, with 13 bases spanning the gap. The CDR3 spans 15 residues. Germline CDR1 and CDR2: LNHDA and SQIVND (reference sequence). Here the CDR3 DNA reads TGTGCCAGTAGTACCTCGACAGGATCCAATCAGCCCCAGCATTTT. This encodes CASSTSTGSNQPQHF.

V is TRBV10-3 and J is TRBJ2-5; tentatively, D is TRBD1 (7 bases). Germline V gene sequence: CDR1 ENHRY, CDR2 SYGVKD. The CDR3 runs 14 residues. The ends were cut back, 4 bases at V and 5 bases at J, with 14 bases in the middle. The CDR3 coding sequence is TGTGCCATCAGTGGAATACAGGGGAGGGAGACCCAGTACTTC. Its protein product is CAISGIQGRETQYF.

The chain uses TRBV27 and TRBJ2-7; weak D call: TRBD1 (6 bases). The length of the CDR3 is 11 residues. Germline assignment: CDR1 MNHEY and CDR2 SMNVEV (reference sequence). The ends were cut back, 9 bases at V and 12 bases at J, with 18 bases in the middle. This chain's CDR3 is CASKFKDSWYF. CDR3 bases: TGTGCCAGTAAGTTTAAGGACAGTTGGTACTTC.

V is TRBV2 and J is TRBJ2-3, with TRBD1 identical over 10 bases. Germline V gene data show CDR1 as SNHLY and CDR2 as FYNNEI. Trimming removed 5 bases from V and 3 bases from J; junction bases left unmatched: 5. This CDR3 contains 15 residues. The CDR3 sequence is CASSRDRGRTDTQYF. The CDR3 DNA reads TGTGCCAGCAGTCGGGACAGGGGAAGAACAGATACGCAGTATTTT.